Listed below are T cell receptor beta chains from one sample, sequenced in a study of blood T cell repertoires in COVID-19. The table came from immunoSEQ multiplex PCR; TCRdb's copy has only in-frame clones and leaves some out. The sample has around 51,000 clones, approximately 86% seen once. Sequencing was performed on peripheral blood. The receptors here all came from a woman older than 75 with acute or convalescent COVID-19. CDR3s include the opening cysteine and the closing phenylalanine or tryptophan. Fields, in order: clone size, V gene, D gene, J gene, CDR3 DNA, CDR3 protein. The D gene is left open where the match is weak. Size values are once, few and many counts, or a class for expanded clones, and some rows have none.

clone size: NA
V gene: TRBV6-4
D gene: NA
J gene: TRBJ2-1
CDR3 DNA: TGTGCCAGCAGTGTGGAGGGGCGAAATGAGCAGTTCTTC
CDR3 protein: CASSVEGRNEQFF

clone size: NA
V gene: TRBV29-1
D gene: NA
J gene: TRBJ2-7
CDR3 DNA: TGCAGCGTTGGTGGACAGTCGACCCTTTACGAGCAGTACTTC
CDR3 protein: CSVGGQSTLYEQYF

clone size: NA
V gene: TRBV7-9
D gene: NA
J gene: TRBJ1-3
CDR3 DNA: TGTGCCAGCAGCTTAGAGGGGATCGGAAACACCATATATTTT
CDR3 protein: CASSLEGIGNTIYF

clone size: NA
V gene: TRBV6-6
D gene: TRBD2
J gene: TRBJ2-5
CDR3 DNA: TGTGCCAGCAGACTAGCGGGGGCCCCTGAGGAGTACTTC
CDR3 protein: CASRLAGAPEEYF

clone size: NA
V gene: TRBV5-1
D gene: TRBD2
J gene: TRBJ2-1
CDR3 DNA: TGCGCCAGCAGCCTCGGGGAGGGCTACAATGAGCAGTTCTTC
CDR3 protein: CASSLGEGYNEQFF

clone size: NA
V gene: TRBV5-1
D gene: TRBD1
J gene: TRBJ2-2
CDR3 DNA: TGCGCCAGCAGCCCGGGTCAGGGGGCTGTTACCGGGGAGCTGTTTTTT
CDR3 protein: CASSPGQGAVTGELFF

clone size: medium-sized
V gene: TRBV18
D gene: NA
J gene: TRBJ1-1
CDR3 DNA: TGTGCCAGCTCATCAGCAGGGAACACTGAAGCTTTCTTT
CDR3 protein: CASSSAGNTEAFF

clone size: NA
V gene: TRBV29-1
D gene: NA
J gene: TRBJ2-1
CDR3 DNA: TGCAGCGTCGGCGGGGGCTCTACCTACAATGAGCAGTTCTTC
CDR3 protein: CSVGGGSTYNEQFF

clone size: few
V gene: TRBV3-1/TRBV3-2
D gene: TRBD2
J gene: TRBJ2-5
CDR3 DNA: TGTGCCAGCACAGATGGCGGGGGGGAAGAGACCCAGTACTTC
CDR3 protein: CASTDGGGEETQYF

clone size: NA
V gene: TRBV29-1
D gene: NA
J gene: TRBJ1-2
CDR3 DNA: TGCAGCGTTCTCCTTAACTATGGCTACACCTTC
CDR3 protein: CSVLLNYGYTF

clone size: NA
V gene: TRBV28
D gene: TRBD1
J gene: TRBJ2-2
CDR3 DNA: TGTGCCAGCAGTTTATCCGGGACAGAGAACACCGGGGAGCTGTTTTTT
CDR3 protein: CASSLSGTENTGELFF

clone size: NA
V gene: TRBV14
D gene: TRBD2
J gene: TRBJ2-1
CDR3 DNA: TGTGCCAGCAGCCTAGCGGGGGGGCCGGTAACCGAGCAGTTCTTC
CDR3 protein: CASSLAGGPVTEQFF

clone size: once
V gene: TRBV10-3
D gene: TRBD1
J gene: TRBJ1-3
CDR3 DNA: TGTGCCTCCAAAGGACAGGGACCTGGAAACACCATATATTTT
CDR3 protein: CASKGQGPGNTIYF

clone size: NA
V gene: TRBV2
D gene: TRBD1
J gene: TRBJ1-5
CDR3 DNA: TGTGCCAGCAGTACAGGGGGTGGCAATCAGCCCCAGCATTTT
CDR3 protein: CASSTGGGNQPQHF

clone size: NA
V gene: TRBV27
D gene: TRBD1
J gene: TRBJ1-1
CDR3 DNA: TGTGCCAGCAGTTCGTTAGGCGGACAGGGGATTGGTGAAGCTTTCTTT
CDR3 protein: CASSSLGGQGIGEAFF

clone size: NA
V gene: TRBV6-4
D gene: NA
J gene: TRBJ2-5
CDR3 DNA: TGTGCCAGCAGGCGGACAAACCAAGAGACCCAGTACTTC
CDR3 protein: CASRRTNQETQYF

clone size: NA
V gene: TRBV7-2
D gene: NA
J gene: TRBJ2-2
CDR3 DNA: TGTGCCAGCAGCTTAGCGTTACAGAACACCGGGGAGCTGTTTTTT
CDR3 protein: CASSLALQNTGELFF

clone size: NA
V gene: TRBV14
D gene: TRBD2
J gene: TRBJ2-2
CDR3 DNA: TGTGCCAGCAGCCAAGGGACTAGCCCACGAGCCGGGGAGCTGTTTTTT
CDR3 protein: CASSQGTSPRAGELFF

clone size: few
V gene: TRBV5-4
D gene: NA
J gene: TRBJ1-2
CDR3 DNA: TGTGCCAGCCGGGGGGGGTTGGGCTACACCTTC
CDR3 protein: CASRGGLGYTF

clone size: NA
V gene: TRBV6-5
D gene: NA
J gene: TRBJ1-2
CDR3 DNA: TGTGCCAGCAGTTCGACAGGCCACTATGGCTACACCTTC
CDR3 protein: CASSSTGHYGYTF

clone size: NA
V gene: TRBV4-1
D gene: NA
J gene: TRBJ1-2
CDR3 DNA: TGCGCCAGCAGCCAAGATCCGGAGGGCGGCTATGGCTACACCTTC
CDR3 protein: CASSQDPEGGYGYTF

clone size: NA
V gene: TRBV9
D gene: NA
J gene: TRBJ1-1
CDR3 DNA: TGTGCCAGCAGCGCTGGACAGAAGAACACTGAAGCTTTCTTT
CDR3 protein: CASSAGQKNTEAFF

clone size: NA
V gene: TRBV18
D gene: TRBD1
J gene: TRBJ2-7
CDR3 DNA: TGTGCCAGCTCCCGGGACAGGGGCACCTACGAGCAGTACTTC
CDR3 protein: CASSRDRGTYEQYF

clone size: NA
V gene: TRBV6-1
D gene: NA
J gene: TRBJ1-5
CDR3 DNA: TGTGCCAGCAGTGAAATCCAGGGGACCAATCAGCCCCAGCATTTT
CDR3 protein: CASSEIQGTNQPQHF

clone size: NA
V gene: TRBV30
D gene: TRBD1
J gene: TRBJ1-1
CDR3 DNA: TGTGCCTGGAAAAACATAGGGGGCTACGGCACTGAAGCTTTCTTT
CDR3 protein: CAWKNIGGYGTEAFF

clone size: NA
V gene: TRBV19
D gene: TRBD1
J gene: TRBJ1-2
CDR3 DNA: TGTGCCAGTAGTGCGGGACAGGAGCCTAGTTATGGCTACACCTTC
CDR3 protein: CASSAGQEPSYGYTF

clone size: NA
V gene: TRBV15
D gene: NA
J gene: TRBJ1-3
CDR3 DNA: TGTGCCACCAGCCTGCGGACGGGGACTGGAAACACCATATATTTT
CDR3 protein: CATSLRTGTGNTIYF

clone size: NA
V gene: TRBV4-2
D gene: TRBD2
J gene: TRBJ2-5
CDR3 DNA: TGTGCCAGCAGCCAAGTAGCGGGGCAAGAGACCCAGTACTTC
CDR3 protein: CASSQVAGQETQYF

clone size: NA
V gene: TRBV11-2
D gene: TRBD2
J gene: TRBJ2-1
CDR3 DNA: TGTGCCAGCAGCTTCCTACTAGCGGGGGGACTCGATGAGCAGTTCTTC
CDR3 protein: CASSFLLAGGLDEQFF

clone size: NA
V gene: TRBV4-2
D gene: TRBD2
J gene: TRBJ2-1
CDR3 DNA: TGTGCCAGCAGCCAAGAGCGGGGACTAGGTGGCTCCTACAATGAGCAGTTCTTC
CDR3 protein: CASSQERGLGGSYNEQFF

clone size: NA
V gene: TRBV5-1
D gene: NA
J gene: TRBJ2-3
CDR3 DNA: TGCGCCAGCAGCTTGGAGTTCGGGGATACGCAGTATTTT
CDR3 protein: CASSLEFGDTQYF

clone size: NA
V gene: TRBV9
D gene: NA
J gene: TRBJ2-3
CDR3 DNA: TGTGCCAGCAGCATAACTAGCTCACCCGGCACAGATACGCAGTATTTT
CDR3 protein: CASSITSSPGTDTQYF

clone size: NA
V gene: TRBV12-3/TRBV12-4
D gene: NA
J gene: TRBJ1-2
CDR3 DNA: TGTGCCAGCACCCCAGGGTATAACTATGGCTACACCTTC
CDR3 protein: CASTPGYNYGYTF

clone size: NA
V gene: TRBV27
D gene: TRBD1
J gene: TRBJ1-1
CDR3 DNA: TGTGCCAGCAGGGGACAGGGAAACACTGAAGCTTTCTTT
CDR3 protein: CASRGQGNTEAFF

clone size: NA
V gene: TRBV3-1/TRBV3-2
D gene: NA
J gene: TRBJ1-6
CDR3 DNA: TGTGCCAGCAGCCAAGCTACAGGGAATTCACCCCTCCACTTT
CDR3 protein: CASSQATGNSPLHF

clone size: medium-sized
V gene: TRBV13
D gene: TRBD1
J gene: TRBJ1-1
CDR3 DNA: TGTGCCAGCAGCTCCCGGACAGGGGGCAACACTGAAGCTTTCTTT
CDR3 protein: CASSSRTGGNTEAFF

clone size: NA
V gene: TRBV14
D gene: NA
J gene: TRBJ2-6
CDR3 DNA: TGTGCCAGCAGCCAAGATCGGACTGGATCTGGGGCCAACGTCCTGACTTTC
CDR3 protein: CASSQDRTGSGANVLTF

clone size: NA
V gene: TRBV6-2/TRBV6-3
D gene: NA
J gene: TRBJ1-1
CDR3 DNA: TGTGCCAGCAGTTCTGGTCAGGCGATGAACACTGAAGCTTTCTTT
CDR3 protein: CASSSGQAMNTEAFF

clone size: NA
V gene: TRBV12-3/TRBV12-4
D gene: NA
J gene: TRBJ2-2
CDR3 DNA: TGTGCCAGCAGTTTAATCGCCGGGGAGCTGTTTTTT
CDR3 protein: CASSLIAGELFF

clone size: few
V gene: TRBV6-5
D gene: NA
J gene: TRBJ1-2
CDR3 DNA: TGTGCCAGCAGTTACTCGGCAGGGATGAACTATGGCTACACCTTC
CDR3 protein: CASSYSAGMNYGYTF

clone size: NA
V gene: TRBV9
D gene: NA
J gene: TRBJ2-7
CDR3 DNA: TGTGCCAGCAGCCCTTTAGATTACTCCTACGAGCAGTACTTC
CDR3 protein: CASSPLDYSYEQYF

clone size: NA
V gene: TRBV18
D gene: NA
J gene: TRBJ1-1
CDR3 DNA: TGTGCCAGCTCACCGCCGGGACAAGCGAACACTGAAGCTTTCTTT
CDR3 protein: CASSPPGQANTEAFF

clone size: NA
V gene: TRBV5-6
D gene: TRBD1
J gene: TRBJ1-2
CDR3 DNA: TGTGCCAGCAGCTCCGGACAGGGACGGAACTATGGCTACACCTTC
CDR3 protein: CASSSGQGRNYGYTF

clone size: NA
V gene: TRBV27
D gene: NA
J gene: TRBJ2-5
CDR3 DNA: TGTGCCAGCAGTGGCCAGGGCGAGACCCAGTACTTC
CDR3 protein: CASSGQGETQYF

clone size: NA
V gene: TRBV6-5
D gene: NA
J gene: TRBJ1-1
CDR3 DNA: TGTGCCAGCGGACTGATGAACACTGAAGCTTTCTTT
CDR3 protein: CASGLMNTEAFF